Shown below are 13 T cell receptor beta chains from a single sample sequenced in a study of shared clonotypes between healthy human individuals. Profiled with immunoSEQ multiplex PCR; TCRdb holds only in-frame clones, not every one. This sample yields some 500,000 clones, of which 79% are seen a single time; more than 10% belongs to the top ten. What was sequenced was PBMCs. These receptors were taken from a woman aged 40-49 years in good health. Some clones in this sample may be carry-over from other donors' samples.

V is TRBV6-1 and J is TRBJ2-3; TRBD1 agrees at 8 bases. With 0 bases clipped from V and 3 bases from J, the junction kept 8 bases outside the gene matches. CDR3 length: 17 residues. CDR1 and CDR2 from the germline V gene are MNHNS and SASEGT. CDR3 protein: CASSEAGQGVWTDTQYF. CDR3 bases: TGTGCCAGCAGTGAAGCCGGACAGGGAGTGTGGACAGATACGCAGTATTTT.

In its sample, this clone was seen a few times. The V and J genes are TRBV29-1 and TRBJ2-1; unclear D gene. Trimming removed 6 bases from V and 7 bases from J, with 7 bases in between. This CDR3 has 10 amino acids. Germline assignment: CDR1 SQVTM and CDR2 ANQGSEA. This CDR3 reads CSVLLNEQFF. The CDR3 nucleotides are TGCAGCGTCCTTCTGAATGAGCAGTTCTTC.

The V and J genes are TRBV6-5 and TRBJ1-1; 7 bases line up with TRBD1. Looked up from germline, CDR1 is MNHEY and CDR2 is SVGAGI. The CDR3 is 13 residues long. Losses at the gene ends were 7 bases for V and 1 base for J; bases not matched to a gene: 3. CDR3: CASTRGGNTEAFF. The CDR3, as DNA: TGTGCCAGCACCAGGGGGGGGAACACTGAAGCTTTCTTT.

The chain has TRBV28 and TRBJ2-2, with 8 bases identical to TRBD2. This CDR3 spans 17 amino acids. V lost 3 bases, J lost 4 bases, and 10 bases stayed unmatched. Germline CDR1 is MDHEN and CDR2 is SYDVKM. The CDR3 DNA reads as TGTGCCAGCAGTTTCCGACGGGGGGGTCGCTCCACCGGGGAGCTGTTTTTT. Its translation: CASSFRRGGRSTGELFF.

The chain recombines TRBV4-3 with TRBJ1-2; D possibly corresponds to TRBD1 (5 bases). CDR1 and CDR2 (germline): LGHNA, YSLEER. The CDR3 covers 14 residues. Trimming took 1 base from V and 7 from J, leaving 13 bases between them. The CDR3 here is CASSQVFGDPGYTF. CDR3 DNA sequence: TGCGCCAGCAGCCAAGTCTTCGGGGACCCTGGCTACACCTTC.

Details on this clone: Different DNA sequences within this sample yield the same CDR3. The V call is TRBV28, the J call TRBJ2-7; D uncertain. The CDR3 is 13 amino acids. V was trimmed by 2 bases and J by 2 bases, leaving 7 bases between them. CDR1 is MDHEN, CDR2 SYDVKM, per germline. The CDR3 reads CASSLGSAYEQYF. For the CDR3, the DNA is TGTGCCAGCAGTTTAGGTTCCGCCTACGAGCAGTACTTC. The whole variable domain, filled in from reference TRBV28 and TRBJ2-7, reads DVKVTQSSRYLVKRTGEKVFLECVQDMDHENMFWYRQDPGLGLRLIYFSYDVKMKEKGDIPEGYSVSREKKERFSLILESASTNQTSMYLCASSLGSAYEQYFGPGTRLTVT.

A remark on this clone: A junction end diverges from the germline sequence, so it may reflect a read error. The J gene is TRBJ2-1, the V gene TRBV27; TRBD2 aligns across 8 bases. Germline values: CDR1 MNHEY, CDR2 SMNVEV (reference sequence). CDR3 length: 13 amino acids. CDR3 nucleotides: TGTGCCAGCAGGGGCCCGGGGGGGAGCATTCCTATCTTC. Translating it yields CASRGPGGSIPIF.

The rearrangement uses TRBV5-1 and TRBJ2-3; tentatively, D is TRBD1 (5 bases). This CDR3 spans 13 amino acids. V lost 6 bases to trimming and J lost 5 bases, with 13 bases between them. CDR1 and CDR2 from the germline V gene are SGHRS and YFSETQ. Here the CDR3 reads CASTGRVGDTQYF. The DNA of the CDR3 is TGCGCCAGCACCGGCAGGGTCGGAGATACGCAGTATTTT.

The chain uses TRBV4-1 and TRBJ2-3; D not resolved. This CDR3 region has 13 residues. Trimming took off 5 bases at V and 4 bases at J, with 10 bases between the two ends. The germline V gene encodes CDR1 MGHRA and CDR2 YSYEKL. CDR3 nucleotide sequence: TGCGCCAGCAGCTTGCGACTGCCAGATACGCAGTATTTT. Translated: CASSLRLPDTQYF.

In nucleotides, the CDR3 is TGTGCCAGCAGCTTCTCGGTAGCTAATGAAAAACTGTTTTTT. It encodes CASSFSVANEKLFF. The V gene is TRBV7-9, the J gene TRBJ1-4; D gene ambiguous. V dropped 3 bases and J dropped 3 bases, with 8 bases sitting between them. The CDR3 contains 14 residues. Germline V gene sequence: CDR1 SEHNR, CDR2 FQNEAQ (reference sequence).

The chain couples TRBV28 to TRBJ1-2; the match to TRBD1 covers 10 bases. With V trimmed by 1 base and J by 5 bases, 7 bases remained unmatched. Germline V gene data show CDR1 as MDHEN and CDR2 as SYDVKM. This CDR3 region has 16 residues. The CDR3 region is CASSLSGGQGRYGYTF. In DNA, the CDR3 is TGTGCCAGCAGTTTATCAGGGGGACAGGGGAGATATGGCTACACCTTC.

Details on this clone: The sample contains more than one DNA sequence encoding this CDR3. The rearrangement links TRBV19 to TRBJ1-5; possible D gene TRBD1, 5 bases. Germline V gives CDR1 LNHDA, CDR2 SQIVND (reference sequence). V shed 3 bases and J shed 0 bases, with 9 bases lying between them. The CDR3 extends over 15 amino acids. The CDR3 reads CASSIRRGSNQPQHF. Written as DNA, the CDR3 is TGTGCCAGTAGTATTCGGAGGGGTAGCAATCAGCCCCAGCATTTT.

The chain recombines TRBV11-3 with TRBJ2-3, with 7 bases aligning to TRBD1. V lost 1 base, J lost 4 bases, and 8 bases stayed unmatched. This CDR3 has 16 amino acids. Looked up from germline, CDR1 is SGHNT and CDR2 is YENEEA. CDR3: CASSLARDQGADTQYF. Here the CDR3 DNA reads TGTGCCAGCAGCTTAGCCCGGGACCAGGGGGCAGATACGCAGTATTTT.